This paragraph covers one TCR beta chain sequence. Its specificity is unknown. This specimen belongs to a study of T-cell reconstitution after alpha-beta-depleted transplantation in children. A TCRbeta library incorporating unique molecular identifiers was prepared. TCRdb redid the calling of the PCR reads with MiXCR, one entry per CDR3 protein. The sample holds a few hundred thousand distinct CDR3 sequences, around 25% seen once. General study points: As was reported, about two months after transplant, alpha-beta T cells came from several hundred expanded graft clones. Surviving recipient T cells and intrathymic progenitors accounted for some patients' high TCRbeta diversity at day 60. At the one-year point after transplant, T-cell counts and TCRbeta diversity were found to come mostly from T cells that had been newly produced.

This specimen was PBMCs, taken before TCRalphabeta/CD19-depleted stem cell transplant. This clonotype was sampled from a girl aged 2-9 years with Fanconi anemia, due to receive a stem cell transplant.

CDR3 in DNA: TGCGCCAGCAGCCTGACCGGGACTAGCGCCTACAATGAGCAGTTCTTC. Amino acid sequence: CASSLTGTSAYNEQFF. The chain employs TRBV5-1 and TRBJ2-1; 10 bases match TRBD2. This CDR3 region has 16 residues. Germline CDR1 is SGHRS and CDR2 is YFSETQ. Losses at the gene ends were 4 bases for V and 2 bases for J; bases not matched to a gene: 6. The entire variable domain, with the rest obtained from reference TRBV5-1 and TRBJ2-1, is as follows: KAGVTQTPRYLIKTRGQQVTLSCSPISGHRSVSWYQQTPGQGLQFLFEYFSETQRNKGNFPGRFSGRQFSNSRSEMNVSTLELGDSALYLCASSLTGTSAYNEQFFGPGTRLTVL.